The 2 T cell receptor beta chains below were found in one sample sequenced in a study of regulatory T cells in long-lasting Graves disease. Time point given: persistent/refractory GD, antithyroid drugs over 5 years with positive TRAb. With RNA extracted from PBMCs as input, the TCR library was made. Arm-PCR of CDR3 regions and iRepertoire HTBI primers were used to build TCR beta libraries. Using its own MiXCR run on the multiplex PCR reads, TCRdb lists one record per CDR3 protein. The sample includes around 340,000 distinct CDR3 sequences, around 20% seen only once; the top ten take less than 35%. The source was peripheral blood mononuclear cells (PBMCs), collected when the disease was refractory, from a patient treated with antithyroid drugs. Receptors originate from a female donor with Graves disease.

This clonotype was counted at least ten times. The chain recombines TRBV6-1 with TRBJ1-2; D uncertain. CDR1 is MNHNS and CDR2 is SASEGT in the germline V gene. The CDR3 extends over 15 amino acids. V lost 0 bases and J lost 8, with 16 bases in between. In DNA form, the CDR3 reads TGTGCCAGCAGTGAAGCGTCGGGTCCGGTGGGAGGCTACACCTTC. It yields the protein CASSEASGPVGGYTF.

This chain uses TRBV4-1 with TRBJ1-2; tentatively, D is TRBD1 (5 bases). The CDR3 runs 16 residues. V lost 0 bases, J lost 4 bases, and 15 bases lay in between. CDR1 MGHRA and CDR2 YSYEKL come from the germline V gene. The CDR3 DNA reads as TGCGCCAGCAGCCAAGATCTAGTGGGGCAGTCCTATGGCTACACCTTC. Protein product: CASSQDLVGQSYGYTF.